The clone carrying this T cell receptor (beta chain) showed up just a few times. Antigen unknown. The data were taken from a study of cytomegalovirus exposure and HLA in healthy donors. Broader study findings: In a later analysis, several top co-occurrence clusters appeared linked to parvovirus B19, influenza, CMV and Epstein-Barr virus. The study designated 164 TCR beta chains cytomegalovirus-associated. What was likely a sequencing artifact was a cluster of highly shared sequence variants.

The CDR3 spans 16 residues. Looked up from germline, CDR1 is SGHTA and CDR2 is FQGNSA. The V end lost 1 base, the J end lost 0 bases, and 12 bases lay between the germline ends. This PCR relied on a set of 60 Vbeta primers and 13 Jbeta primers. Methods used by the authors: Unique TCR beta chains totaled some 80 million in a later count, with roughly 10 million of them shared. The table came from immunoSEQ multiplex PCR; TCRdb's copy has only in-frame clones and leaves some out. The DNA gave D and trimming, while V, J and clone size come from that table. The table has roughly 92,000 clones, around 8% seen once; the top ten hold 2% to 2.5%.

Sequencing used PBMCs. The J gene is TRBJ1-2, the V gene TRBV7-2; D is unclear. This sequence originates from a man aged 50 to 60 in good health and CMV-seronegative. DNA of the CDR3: TGTGCCAGCAGCTTAGGGCTTCCAGGATCTAACTATGGCTACACCTTC. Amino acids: CASSLGLPGSNYGYTF.